Sequencing of this TCR beta chain was carried out in a study of T cells after yellow fever vaccination (dated by TCRdb to the late 2010s). Describing the broader study: Libraries from fractions with low cell numbers were prepared with the SMART-Seq v4 Ultra Low Input RNA kit. Blood was collected at multiple timepoints before and after primary and secondary immunization, and bulk PBMC replicates and cell subsets were isolated. To follow T-cell clones before and after both primary and booster YFV17D yellow fever vaccination, bulk TCR alpha and beta repertoires underwent longitudinal sequencing. Two healthy male donors, one aged 18 to 30 and one aged 30 to 39 years, were included in the cohort.

Sequenced using an Illumina NovaSeq 6000. Synthesis of TCR cDNA relied on 5'RACE template switching, a step that introduced a universal primer site along with unique molecular identifiers. Priming for cDNA synthesis came from both the TCR alpha and TCR beta constant segments. Library amplification used two PCR steps, and the second PCR step added sample barcodes and sequencing adapters. Sequencing of the libraries was done on either Illumina HiSeq 2500 (2x100 bp) or NovaSeq (2x150 bp). The original pipeline was this. Reads were demultiplexed and collapsed into UMI consensus sequences with MIGEC, and V(D)J alignment was performed with MiXCR. Vaccine-responding clonotypes were identified with edgeR using replicate PBMC samples, with FDR below 0.01 and a log2 fold change above 5 up to day 15 being required. Each bulk clonotype received a CD4 or CD8 identity based on whether the sequenced CD4 or CD8 repertoire contained that clonotype at higher abundance. TCRdb took the public reads, trimmed them with fastp at Q25, ran MiXCR for clone calling and kept in-frame beta chains. When rows share a CDR3 protein, they turn into one entry using the most common DNA and genes. In this record, the V and J calls reflect TCRdb's handling and not the investigators' own analysis. Present in this sample are some 340,000 distinct CDR3 sequences, 9.5% to 12% of which were seen just once. The top ten clones comprise about 3% of the sample.

Regarding this clonotype: Its target antigen remains unknown. The input lacks base qualities; no much larger clone sits a single base away.

The CDR3 holds 12 amino acids from the cysteine to the phenylalanine. This entry keeps only the CDR3 DNA: 36 bases, framed from base 1. The germline V gene (reference sequence) specifies MNHNY as CDR1 and SVGAGI as CDR2. V loses 4 bases of germline sequence and J loses 9 bases, and the interval between the two ends is 10 bases. Findings and caveats that apply to the study as a whole: Because abundant contaminating clonotypes from the bulk population could be contained in FACS-sorted repertoires, computational filtering was required. The secondary T-cell response was weaker than the primary response but faster, peaking on day 5 instead of day 15. A small fraction of clonotypes showed up in both the CD4 and CD8 compartments, probably as a result of convergent recombination. After the booster, most of the clones that had expanded following primary vaccination were detected again (roughly 96% of CD4 and around 90% of CD8), which suggests that memory was broadly maintained. The study included only a couple of donors, which limits how far the findings can be generalized.

The treatment or condition label corresponds to: live attenuated yellow fever vaccine strain. A standard Ficoll-Paque protocol was used to isolate PBMCs from peripheral blood. CD4 and CD8 T-cell fractions were isolated with Dynabeads CD4 and CD8 positive selection kits. TriZol was used to extract RNA from bulk PBMCs, CD4 and CD8 fractions, and dextramer-positive and dextramer-negative fractions. Recombination connected TRBV6-6 to TRBJ1-5, with a tentative D gene TRBD1 over 6 matching bases. The sample in question was CD4+ T cells sorted from PBMCs, obtained 45 days after the yellow fever booster vaccination. The receptor's source is a man aged 18 to 29 who received the YFV17D yellow fever vaccine. CDR3 sequence: CASSSGVRPQHF. The bases read TGTGCCAGCAGTTCAGGGGTTCGGCCCCAGCATTTT.